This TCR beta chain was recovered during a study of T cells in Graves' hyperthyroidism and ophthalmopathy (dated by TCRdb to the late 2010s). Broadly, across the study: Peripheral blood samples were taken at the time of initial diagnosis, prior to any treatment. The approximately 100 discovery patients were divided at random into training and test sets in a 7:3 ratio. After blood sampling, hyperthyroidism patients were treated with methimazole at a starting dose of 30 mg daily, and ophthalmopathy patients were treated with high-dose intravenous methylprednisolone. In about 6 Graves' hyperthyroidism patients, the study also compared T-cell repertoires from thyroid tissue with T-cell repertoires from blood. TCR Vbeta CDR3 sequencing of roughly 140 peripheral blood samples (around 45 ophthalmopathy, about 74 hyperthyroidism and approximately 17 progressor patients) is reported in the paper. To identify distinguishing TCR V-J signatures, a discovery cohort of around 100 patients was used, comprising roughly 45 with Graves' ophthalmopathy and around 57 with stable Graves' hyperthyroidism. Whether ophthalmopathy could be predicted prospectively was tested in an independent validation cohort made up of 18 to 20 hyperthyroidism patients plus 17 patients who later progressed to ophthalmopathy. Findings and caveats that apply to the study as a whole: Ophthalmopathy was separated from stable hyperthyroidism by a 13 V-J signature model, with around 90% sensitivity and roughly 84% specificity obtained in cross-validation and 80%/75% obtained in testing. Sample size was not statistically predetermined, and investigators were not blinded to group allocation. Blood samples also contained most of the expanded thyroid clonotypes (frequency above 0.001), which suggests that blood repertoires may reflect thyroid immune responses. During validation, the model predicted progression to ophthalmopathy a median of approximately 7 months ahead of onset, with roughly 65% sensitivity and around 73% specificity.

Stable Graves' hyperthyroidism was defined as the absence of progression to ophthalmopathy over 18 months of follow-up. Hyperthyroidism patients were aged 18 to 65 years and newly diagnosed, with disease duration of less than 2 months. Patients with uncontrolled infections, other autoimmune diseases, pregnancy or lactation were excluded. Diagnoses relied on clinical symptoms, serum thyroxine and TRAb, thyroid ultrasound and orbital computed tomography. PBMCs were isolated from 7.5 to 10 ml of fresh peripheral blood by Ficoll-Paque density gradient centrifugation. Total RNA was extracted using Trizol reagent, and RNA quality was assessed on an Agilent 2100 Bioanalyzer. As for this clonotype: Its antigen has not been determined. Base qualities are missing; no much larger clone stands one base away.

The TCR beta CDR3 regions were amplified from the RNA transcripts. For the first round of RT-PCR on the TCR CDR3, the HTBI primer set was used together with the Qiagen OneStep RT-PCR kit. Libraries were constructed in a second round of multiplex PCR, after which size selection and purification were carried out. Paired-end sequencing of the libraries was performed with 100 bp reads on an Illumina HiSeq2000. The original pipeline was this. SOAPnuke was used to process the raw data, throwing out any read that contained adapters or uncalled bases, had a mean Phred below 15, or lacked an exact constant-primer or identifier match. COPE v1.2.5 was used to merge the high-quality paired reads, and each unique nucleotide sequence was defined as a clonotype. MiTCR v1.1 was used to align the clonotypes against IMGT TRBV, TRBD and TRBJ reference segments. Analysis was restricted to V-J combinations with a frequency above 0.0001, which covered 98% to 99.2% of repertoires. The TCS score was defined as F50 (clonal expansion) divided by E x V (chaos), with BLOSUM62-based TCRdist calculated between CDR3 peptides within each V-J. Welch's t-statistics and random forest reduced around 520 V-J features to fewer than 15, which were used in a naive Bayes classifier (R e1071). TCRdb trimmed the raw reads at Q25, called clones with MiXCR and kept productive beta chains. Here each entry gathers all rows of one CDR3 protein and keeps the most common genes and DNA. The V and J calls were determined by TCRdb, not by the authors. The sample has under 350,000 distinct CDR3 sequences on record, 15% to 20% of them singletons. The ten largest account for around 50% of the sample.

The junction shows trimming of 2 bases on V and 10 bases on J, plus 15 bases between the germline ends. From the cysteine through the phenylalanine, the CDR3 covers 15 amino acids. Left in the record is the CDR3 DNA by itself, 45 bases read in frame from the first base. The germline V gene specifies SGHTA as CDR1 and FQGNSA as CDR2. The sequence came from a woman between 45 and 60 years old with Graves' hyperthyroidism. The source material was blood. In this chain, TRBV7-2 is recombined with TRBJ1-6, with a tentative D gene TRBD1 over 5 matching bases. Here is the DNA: TGTGCCAGCAGCTTACTCCAGGGTGGGCAATCACCCCTCCACTTT. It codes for CASSLLQGGQSPLHF.